The present entry profiles one T cell receptor (beta chain) with its context. Its cognate antigen is unknown. This record belongs to a study of Graves' ophthalmopathy and Graves' hyperthyroidism. Findings and limits, study-wide: Ophthalmopathy progression predictions by the model showed roughly 77% specificity and 70.59% sensitivity.

The CDR3 is made up of 14 amino acids. From germline, CDR1 is SGHVS and CDR2 FQNEAQ. The V gene end was trimmed by 6 bases and the J gene end by 1 base; junction bases not matched to a gene: 4. Under 3 months in duration, the ophthalmopathy in affected donors had moderate-to-severe activity, CAS ≥3 and NOSPECS ≥4. Diagnosis used clinical symptoms, serum thyroxine, TRAb, thyroid ultrasound and orbital computed tomography. Beta-chain TCR CDR3 regions were amplified from RNA transcripts. First-round RT-PCR relied on HTBI primers, and a second-round multiplex PCR came next. TCRdb analysed the multiplex PCR reads with MiXCR anew, one entry per CDR3 protein. This sample yields about 700,000 distinct CDR3 sequences, of which over 40% are seen a single time; under 3.5% belongs to the top ten.

Material: peripheral blood. The V gene is TRBV7-8, the J gene TRBJ1-1; 8 bases match TRBD1. The clonotype was recovered from an adult man with Graves' ophthalmopathy. The CDR3 bases are TGTGCCAGCAGTACAGGGGGATCGAACACTGAAGCTTTCTTT. Its translation is CASSTGGSNTEAFF.